This TCR beta chain was profiled in a study of neoadjuvant nivolumab and ipilimumab in lung cancer. A note on this clone: Its antigen is not identified.

Germline V gene sequence: CDR1 SGDLS, CDR2 YYNGEE. This CDR3 spans 14 amino acids. Unmatched junction bases numbered 5, after V lost 3 bases and J lost 7 bases. Data came from immunoSEQ multiplex PCR; TCRdb stores just in-frame clones and leaves some out. The sample yields 39,000 or so clones, roughly 89% seen once. Study-level points and caveats: Pathologic regression was not significantly tied to TCR clonality.

The origin of this receptor is an adult with non-small cell lung cancer. V and J are TRBV9 and TRBJ2-1, with TRBD1 matching over 9 bases. The sample was peripheral blood, taken before neoadjuvant nivolumab, alone or with ipilimumab. This chain's CDR3 is CASSATGGTNEQFF. The CDR3 DNA sequence: TGTGCCAGCAGCGCGACAGGGGGAACGAATGAGCAGTTCTTC. The whole variable domain, remainder taken from reference TRBV9 and TRBJ2-1, is DSGVTQTPKHLITATGQRVTLRCSPRSGDLSVYWYQQSLDQGLQFLIQYYNGEERAKGNILERFSAQQFPDLHSELNLSSLELGDSALYFCASSATGGTNEQFFGPGTRLTVL.